This record concerns one T cell receptor beta chain sequence. The antigen remains undetermined. This same CDR3 is encoded by further DNA sequences in the sample. These data come from a study of cytomegalovirus exposure and HLA in healthy donors. Study results and limitations: Among TCR beta chains, those listed as cytomegalovirus-associated numbered over 150.

Profiled with immunoSEQ multiplex PCR; TCRdb holds only in-frame clones, not every one. The data show about 160,000 clones, roughly 91% seen once. The CDR3 loop spans 13 amino acids. J gave up 3 bases and V 4 bases, and 2 bases lay outside the gene matches. The V gene's germline CDR1 is MDHEN and CDR2 SYDVKM. The receptor's source is a woman aged 18 to 35 in good health and CMV-seropositive. This chain connects TRBV28 to TRBJ2-7; 8 bases agree with TRBD2. Sequenced material: PBMCs. CDR3 region: CASSSSGSYEQYF. The CDR3 coding sequence is TGTGCCAGCAGTTCGAGCGGGAGCTACGAGCAGTACTTC.